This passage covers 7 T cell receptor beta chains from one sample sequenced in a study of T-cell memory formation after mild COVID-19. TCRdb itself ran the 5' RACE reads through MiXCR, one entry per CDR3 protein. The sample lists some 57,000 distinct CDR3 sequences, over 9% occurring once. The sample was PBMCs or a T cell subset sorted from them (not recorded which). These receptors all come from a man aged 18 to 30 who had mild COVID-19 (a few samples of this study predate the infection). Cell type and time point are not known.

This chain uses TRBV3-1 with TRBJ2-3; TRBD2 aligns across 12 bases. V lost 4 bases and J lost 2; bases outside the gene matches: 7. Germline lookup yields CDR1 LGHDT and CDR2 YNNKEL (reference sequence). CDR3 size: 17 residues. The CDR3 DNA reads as TGTGCCAGCAGCCGCCGGACTAGCGGGGATTTCACAGATACGCAGTATTTT. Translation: CASSRRTSGDFTDTQYF.

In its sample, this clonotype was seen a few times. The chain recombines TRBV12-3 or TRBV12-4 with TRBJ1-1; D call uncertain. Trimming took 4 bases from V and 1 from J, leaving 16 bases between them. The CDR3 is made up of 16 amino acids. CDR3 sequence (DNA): TGTGCCAGCAGTTCTCGAGGGCGAGGGCCGAACACTGAAGCTTTCTTT. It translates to CASSSRGRGPNTEAFF.

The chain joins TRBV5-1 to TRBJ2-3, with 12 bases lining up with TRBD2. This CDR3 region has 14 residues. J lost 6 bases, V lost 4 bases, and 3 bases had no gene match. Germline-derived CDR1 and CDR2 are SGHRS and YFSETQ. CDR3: CASSAGTSGDTQYF. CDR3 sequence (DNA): TGCGCCAGCAGCGCCGGGACTAGCGGGGATACGCAGTATTTT.

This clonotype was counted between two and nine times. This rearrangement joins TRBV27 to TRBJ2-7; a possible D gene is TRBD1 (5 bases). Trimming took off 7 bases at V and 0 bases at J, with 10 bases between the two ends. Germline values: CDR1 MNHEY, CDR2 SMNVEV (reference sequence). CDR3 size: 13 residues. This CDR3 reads CASNQGSSYEQYF. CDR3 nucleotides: TGTGCCAGCAACCAGGGCAGCTCCTACGAGCAGTACTTC.

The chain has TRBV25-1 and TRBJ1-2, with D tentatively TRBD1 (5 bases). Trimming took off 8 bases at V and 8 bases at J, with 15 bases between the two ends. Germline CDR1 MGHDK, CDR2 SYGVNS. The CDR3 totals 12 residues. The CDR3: CASRWGLGGYTF. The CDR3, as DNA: TGTGCCAGCCGATGGGGACTGGGGGGCTACACCTTC.

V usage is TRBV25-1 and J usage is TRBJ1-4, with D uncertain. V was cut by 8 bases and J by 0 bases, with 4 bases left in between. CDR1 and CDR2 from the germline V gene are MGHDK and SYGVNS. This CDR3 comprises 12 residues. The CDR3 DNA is TGTGCCAGCGGAACAACTAATGAAAAACTGTTTTTT. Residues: CASGTTNEKLFF. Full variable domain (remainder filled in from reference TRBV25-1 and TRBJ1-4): EADIYQTPRYLVIGTGKKITLECSQTMGHDKMYWYQQDPGMELHLIHYSYGVNSTEKGDLSSESTVSRIRTEHFPLTLESARPSHTSQYLCASGTTNEKLFFGSGTQLSVL.

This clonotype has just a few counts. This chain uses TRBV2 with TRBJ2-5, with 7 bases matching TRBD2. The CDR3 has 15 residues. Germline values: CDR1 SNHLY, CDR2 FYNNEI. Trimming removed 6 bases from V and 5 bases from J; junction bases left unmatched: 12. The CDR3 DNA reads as TGTGCCAGCAGCGTCATGGGACTACGCGACGAGACCCAGTACTTC. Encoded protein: CASSVMGLRDETQYF.